This TCR beta chain was sequenced in a study of T cell repertoires in cytomegalovirus infection. TCRdb redid the calling of the reads with MiXCR, one entry per CDR3 protein. Among hundreds of thousands of distinct CDR3 sequences listed, about two fifths were seen once. V lost 4 bases and J lost 8; bases outside the gene matches: 10. The CDR3 covers 14 residues. Concerning this clonotype itself: The antigen is unknown.

The V gene is TRBV12-3 or TRBV12-4, the J gene TRBJ1-2; 7 nucleotides agree with TRBD1. This TCR came from a human donor in good health (CMV status not recorded). Some clones in this sample may be carry-over from other donors' samples. The source was cultured PBMCs, collected from culture after CMV antigen stimulation. CDR3 sequence: CASSSTGTVGGYTF. The CDR3 nucleotides are TGTGCCAGCAGTTCCACCGGGACAGTAGGAGGCTACACCTTC.